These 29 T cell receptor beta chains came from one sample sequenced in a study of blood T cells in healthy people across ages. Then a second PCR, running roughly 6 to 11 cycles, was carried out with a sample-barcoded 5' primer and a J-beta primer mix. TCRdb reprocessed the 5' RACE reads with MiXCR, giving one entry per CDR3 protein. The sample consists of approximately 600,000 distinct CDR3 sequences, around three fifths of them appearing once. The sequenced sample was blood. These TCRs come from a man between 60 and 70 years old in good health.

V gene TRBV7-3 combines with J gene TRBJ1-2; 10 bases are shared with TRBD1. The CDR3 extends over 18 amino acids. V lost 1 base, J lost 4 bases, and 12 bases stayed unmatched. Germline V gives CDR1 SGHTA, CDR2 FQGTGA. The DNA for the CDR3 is TGTGCCAGCAGCTTAAGACCAACGACAGGGGGCGCATCCTATGGCTACACCTTC. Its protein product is CASSLRPTTGGASYGYTF.

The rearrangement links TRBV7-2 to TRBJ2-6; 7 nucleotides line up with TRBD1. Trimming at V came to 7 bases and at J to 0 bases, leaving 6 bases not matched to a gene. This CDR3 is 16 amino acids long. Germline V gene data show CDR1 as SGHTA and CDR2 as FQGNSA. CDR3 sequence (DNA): TGTGCCAGCAACCCGGGACAGAACTCTGGGGCCAACGTCCTGACTTTC. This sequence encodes CASNPGQNSGANVLTF.

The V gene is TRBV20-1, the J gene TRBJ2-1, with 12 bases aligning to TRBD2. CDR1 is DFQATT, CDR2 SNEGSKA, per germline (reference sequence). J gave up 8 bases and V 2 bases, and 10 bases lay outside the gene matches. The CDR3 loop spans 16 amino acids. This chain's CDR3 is CSARPSGGAGIYEQFF. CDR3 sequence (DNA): TGCAGTGCTAGACCTAGCGGGGGGGCCGGAATTTATGAGCAGTTCTTC.

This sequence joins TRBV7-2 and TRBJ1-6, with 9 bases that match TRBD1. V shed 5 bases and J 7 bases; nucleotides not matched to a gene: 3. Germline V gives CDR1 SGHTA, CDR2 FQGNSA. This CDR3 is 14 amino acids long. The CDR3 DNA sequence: TGTGCCAGCAGCCAACAGGGGGCGAATTCACCCCTCCACTTT. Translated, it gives CASSQQGANSPLHF.

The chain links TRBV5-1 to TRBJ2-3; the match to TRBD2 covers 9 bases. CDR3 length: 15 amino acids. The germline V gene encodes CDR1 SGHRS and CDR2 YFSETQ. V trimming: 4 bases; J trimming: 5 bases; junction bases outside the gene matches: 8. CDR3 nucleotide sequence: TGCGCCAGCAGCCTAGGGACTAGCAGCCAAGATACGCAGTATTTT. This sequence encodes CASSLGTSSQDTQYF.

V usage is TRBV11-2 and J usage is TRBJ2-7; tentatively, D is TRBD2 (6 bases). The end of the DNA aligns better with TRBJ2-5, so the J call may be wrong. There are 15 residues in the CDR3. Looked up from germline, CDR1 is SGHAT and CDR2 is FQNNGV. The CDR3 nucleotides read TGTGCCAGCAGCCCCCTGTCGGGAGAGGGGGAGACCCAGTACTTC. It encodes CASSPLSGEGETQYF.

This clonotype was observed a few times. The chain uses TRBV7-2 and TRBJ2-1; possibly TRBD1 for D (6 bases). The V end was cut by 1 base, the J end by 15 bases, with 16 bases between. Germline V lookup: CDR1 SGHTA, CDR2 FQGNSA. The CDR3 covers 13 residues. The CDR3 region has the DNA TGTGCCAGCAGCTTAGGACAGGCCCACTCTCCGTTCTTC. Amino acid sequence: CASSLGQAHSPFF.

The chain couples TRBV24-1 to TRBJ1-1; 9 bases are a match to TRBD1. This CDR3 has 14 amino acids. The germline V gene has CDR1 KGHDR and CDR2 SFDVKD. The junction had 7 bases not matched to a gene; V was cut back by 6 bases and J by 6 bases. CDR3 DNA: TGTGCCACCAGTAAGCGACAGGGGGTAGCTGAAGCTTTCTTT. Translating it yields CATSKRQGVAEAFF.

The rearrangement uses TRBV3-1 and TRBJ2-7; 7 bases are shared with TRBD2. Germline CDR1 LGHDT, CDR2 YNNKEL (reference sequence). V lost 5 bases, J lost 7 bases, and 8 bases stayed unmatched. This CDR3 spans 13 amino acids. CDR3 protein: CASSARGVNEQYF. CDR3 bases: TGTGCCAGCAGCGCCCGGGGGGTGAATGAGCAGTACTTC.

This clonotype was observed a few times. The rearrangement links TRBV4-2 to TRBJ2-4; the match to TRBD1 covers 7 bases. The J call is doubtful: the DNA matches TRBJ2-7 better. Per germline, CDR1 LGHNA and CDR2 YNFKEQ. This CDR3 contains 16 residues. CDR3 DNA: TGTGCCAGCAGCCGGGCCGGGACAGCCACACACTACGAGCAGTACTTC. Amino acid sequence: CASSRAGTATHYEQYF.

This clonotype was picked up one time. The CDR3 DNA reads TGTGCCAGCAGCCAACACGGCGGACAGGGGAGGAATGGCTACACCTTC. Translation gives CASSQHGGQGRNGYTF. The chain uses TRBV3-1 and TRBJ1-2; TRBD1 agrees at 9 bases. Germline V gene data show CDR1 as LGHDT and CDR2 as YNNKEL (reference sequence). Germline trimming cut 2 bases from V and 6 bases from J; bases unmatched to any gene: 10. The CDR3 is 16 amino acids.

Here the CDR3 reads CASSLEIWGETQYF. The CDR3 nucleotides are TGCGCCAGCAGCTTGGAGATTTGGGGGGAGACCCAGTACTTC. The chain has TRBV5-1 and TRBJ2-5; D possibly uses TRBD1 or TRBD2 (5 bases each). V was pared by 0 bases and J by 5 bases, with 11 bases between. The CDR3 is 14 amino acids. CDR1 and CDR2 from the germline V gene are SGHRS and YFSETQ.

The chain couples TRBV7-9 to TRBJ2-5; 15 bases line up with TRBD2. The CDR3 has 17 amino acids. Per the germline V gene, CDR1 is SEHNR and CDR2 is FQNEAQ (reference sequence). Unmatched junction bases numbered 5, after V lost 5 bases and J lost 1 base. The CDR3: CASSPGTSGGRQETQYF. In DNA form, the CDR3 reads TGTGCCAGCAGCCCTGGGACTAGCGGGGGGCGCCAAGAGACCCAGTACTTC.

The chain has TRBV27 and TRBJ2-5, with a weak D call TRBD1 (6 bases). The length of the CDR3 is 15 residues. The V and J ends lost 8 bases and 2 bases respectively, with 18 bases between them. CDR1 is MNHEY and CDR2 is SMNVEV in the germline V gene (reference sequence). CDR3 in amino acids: CASLSDRPRQETQYF. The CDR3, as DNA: TGTGCCAGCTTATCTGACAGGCCTAGACAAGAGACCCAGTACTTC.

This CDR3 reads CASTPAGGNYNEQFF. For the CDR3, the DNA is TGTGCCAGCACACCAGCGGGGGGGAACTACAATGAGCAGTTCTTC. The V call is TRBV12-3 or TRBV12-4, the J call TRBJ2-1, with TRBD2 matching 10 bases. The CDR3 is 15 residues long. V was pared by 7 bases and J by 3 bases, with 6 bases of the junction left unmatched.

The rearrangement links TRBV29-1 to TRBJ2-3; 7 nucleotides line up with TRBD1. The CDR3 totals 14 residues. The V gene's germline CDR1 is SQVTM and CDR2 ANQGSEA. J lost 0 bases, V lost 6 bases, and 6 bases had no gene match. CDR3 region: CSVPLQGSTDTQYF. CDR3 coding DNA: TGCAGCGTGCCACTACAGGGGAGCACAGATACGCAGTATTTT.

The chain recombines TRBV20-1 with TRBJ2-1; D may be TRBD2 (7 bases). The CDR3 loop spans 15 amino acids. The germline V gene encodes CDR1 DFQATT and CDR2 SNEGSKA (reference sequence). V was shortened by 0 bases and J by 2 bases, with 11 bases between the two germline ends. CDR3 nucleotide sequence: TGCAGTGCTAGAGATGGGGGGGGCGCCTACAATGAGCAGTTCTTC. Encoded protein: CSARDGGGAYNEQFF.

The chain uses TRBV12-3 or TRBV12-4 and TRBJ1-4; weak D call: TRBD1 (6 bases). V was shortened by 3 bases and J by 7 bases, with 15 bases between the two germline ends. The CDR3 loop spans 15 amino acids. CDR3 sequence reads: CASSLGAGKREKLFF. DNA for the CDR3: TGTGCCAGCAGTTTGGGGGCAGGGAAGCGTGAAAAACTGTTTTTT.

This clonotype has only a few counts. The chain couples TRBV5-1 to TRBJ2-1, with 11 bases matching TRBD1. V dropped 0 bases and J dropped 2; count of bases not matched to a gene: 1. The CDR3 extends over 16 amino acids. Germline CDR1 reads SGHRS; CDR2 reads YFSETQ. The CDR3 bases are TGCGCCAGCAGCTTGGAGGGACAGGGGGCCTACAATGAGCAGTTCTTC. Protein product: CASSLEGQGAYNEQFF.

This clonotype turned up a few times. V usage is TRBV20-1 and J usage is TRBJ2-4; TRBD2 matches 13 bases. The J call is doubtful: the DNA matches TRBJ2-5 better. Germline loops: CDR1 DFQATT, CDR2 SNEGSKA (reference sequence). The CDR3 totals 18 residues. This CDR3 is CSARSTSGGASVHETQYF. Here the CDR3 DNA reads TGCAGTGCTAGGTCTACTAGCGGGGGGGCCTCGGTTCACGAGACCCAGTACTTC.

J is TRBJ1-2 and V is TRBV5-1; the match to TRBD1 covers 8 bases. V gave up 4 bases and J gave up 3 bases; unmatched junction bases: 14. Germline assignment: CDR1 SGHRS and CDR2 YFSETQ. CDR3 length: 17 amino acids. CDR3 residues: CASSAGQGRNNYYGYTF. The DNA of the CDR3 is TGCGCCAGCAGCGCCGGACAGGGTAGAAATAATTACTATGGCTACACCTTC.

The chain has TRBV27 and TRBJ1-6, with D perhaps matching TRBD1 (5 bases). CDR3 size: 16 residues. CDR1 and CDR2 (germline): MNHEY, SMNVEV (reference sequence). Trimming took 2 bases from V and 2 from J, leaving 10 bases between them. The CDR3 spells CASSLVGTAYNSPLHF. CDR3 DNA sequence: TGTGCCAGCAGTTTAGTAGGGACTGCCTATAATTCACCCCTCCACTTT.

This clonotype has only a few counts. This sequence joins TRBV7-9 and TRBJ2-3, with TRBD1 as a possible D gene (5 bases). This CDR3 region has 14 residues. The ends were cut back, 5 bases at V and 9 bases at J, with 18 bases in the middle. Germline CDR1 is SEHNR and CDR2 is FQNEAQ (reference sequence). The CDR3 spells CASSRTSGLRTQYF. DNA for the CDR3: TGTGCCAGCAGCCGGACAAGTGGGTTACGAACGCAGTATTTT.

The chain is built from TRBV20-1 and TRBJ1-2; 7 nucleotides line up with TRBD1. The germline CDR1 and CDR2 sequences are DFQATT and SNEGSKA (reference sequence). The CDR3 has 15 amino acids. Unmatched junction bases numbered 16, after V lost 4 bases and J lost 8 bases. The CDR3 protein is CSANILGQAMGGYTF. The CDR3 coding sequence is TGCAGTGCTAATATTCTCGGACAGGCCATGGGGGGCTACACCTTC.

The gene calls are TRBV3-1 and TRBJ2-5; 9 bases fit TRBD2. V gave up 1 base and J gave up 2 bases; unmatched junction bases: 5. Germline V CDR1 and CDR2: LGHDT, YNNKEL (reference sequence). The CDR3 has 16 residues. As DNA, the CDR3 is TGTGCCAGCAGCCAAGGACTAGCGGCTACTCAAGAGACCCAGTACTTC. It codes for CASSQGLAATQETQYF.

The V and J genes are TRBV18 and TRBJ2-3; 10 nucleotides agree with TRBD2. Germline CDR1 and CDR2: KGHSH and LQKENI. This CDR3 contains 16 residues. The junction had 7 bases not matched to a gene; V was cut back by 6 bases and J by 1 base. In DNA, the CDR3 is TGTGCCAGCTCCCGCACCGGGACTAGCGGCACAGATACGCAGTATTTT. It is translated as CASSRTGTSGTDTQYF. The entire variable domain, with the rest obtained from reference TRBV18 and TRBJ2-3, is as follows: NAGVMQNPRHLVRRRGQEARLRCSPMKGHSHVYWYRQLPEEGLKFMVYLQKENIIDESGMPKERFSAEFPKEGPSILRIQQVVRGDSAAYFCASSRTGTSGTDTQYFGPGTRLTVL.

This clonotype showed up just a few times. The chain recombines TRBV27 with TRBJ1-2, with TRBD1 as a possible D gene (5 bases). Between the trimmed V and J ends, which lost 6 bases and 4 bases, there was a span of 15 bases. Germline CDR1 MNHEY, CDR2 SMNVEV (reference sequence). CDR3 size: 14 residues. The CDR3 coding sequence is TGTGCCAGCAGCCCGGGGCAATCGCTCTATGGCTACACCTTC. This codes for CASSPGQSLYGYTF.

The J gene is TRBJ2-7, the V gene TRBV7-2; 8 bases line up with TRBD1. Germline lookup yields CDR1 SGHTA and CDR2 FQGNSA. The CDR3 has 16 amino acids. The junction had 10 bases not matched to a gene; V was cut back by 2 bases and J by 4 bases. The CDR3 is CASSLTSGQGRYEQYF. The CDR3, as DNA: TGTGCCAGCAGCTTAACTTCCGGACAGGGCCGGTACGAGCAGTACTTC.

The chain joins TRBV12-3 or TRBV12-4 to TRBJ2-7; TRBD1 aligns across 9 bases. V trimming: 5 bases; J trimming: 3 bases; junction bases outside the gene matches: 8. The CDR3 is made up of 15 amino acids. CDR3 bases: TGTGCCAGCAGTGCCCGGGACAGGGATAGCTACGAGCAGTACTTC. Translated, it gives CASSARDRDSYEQYF.